Listed here are 9 T cell receptor beta chains from one sample, sequenced in a study of CXCR3-negative and CXCR3-positive naive CD8 T cells. The TRB cDNA libraries were prepared by 5' RACE with UMI labels. TCRdb reprocessed the 5' RACE reads, with one entry per CDR3 protein and no DNA. The sample includes under 70,000 distinct CDR3 sequences. Specimen: memory CD8+ T cells from blood. The receptors derive from a human donor in good health. Some clones in this sample may be carry-over from other donors' samples.

The V call is TRBV6-5, the J call TRBJ1-5; lacking DNA, the TRBD1 call made by TCRdb goes unchecked. Germline CDR1 and CDR2: MNHEY and SVGAGI. The CDR3 runs 13 residues. This CDR3 reads CASSSGASGPQHF.

The chain uses TRBV10-2 and TRBJ2-3; no DNA is available, so the TRBD1 call from TCRdb remains unchecked. CDR1 is WSHSY and CDR2 is SAAADI in the germline V gene. The CDR3 spans 13 residues. The CDR3 region is CASGGVPTDTQYF.

This clonotype is deemed medium-sized by its frequency. This rearrangement joins TRBV12-3 or TRBV12-4 to TRBJ2-7. This CDR3 spans 12 amino acids. This chain's CDR3 is CASSPRPYEQYF.

J is TRBJ2-1 and V is TRBV12-3 or TRBV12-4. CDR3 length: 12 amino acids. The CDR3: CASSWTNNEQFF.

Here the CDR3 reads CASSFIPYEQYF. This chain connects TRBV28 to TRBJ2-7. CDR1 and CDR2 (germline): MDHEN, SYDVKM. CDR3 size: 12 residues.

This chain joins TRBV29-1 and TRBJ1-2; TCRdb picks TRBD1, but there is no DNA to check that call. The germline V gene encodes CDR1 SQVTM and CDR2 ANQGSEA. The CDR3 contains 14 residues. This chain's CDR3 is CSVPQGAGSYGYTF.

V usage is TRBV7-8 and J usage is TRBJ2-5; the TRBD1 assignment by TCRdb is unverifiable without DNA. The CDR3 is 16 residues long. Germline CDR1 is SGHVS and CDR2 is FQNEAQ. This CDR3 reads CASSSSGGAFEETQYF.

The gene calls are TRBV6-2 or TRBV6-3 and TRBJ2-5; the TCRdb call, TRBD1, lacks DNA for checking. The CDR3 is 14 amino acids. In germline, CDR1 is MNHEY, CDR2 SVGEGT. CDR3 sequence reads: CASSQTGSQETQYF.

This chain joins TRBV6-4 and TRBJ2-1; TCRdb's D gene call, TRBD2, goes unchecked for lack of DNA. The CDR3 is made up of 15 amino acids. Germline V lookup: CDR1 MRHNA, CDR2 SNTAGT. CDR3: CASSDTEGNYNEQFF.